This TCR beta chain stems from a study of vaccination and CD4 T cells after COVID-19 (dated by TCRdb to between 2022 and 2023). For context, the study as a whole: Convalescent patients had a positive SARS-CoV-2 result on nasal swab PCR, and of these patients, several had mild disease and one had severe disease. Post-vaccine blood samples were taken a median of roughly 75 days after the second vaccine dose, with a range of about 13 to 250 days. For a few convalescent patients, samples were collected at an early post-vaccination timepoint (day 14) as well as at a late post-vaccination timepoint (days 161 to 241). Each participant got two doses of either the Pfizer-BioNTech BNT162b2 vaccine (n=8) or the Moderna mRNA-1273 vaccine (n=2). Post-COVID blood samples were collected from convalescent patients a median of around 100 days after diagnosis, with a range of roughly 30 to 170 days. In some eleven COVID-19 convalescent patients and a handful of infection-naive healthy vaccine recipients, researchers compared the spike-specific CD4+ TCR repertoire from before mRNA vaccination with the repertoire from after. The convalescent cohort comprised six males and four females, including two Hispanic individuals, seven Caucasians, two Asians and one multiracial person. Study-wide conclusions, independent of this receptor: Among convalescent patients, a median around 83% of the SARS-CoV-2-reactive clones seen after vaccination appeared only after vaccination, which suggests priming specific to the vaccine. Only a relatively small number of convalescent patients were included in the study, and early timepoints following natural infection were not analyzed. The median count of SARS-CoV-2-reactive clonotypes went up from roughly 21 after infection to some 38 after vaccination, although the change was not significant. In convalescent patients, nearly all vaccine-specific clones (304 of 307) were found to be mono-reactive for SARS-CoV-2 spike rather than cross-reactive with common cold coronaviruses.

Trimming removed 0 bases from V and 5 bases from J; the gene matches leave 16 bases unexplained. According to the germline V gene, CDR1 reads LGHNA and CDR2 reads YSLEER. The CDR3 holds 19 amino acids from the cysteine to the phenylalanine. The read is trimmed to its CDR3 DNA, 57 bases read in frame from base 1. Per the publication, the time point label means: late sampling 161 to 241 days after vaccination in a few convalescent patients. Positive SARS-CoV-2 PCR tests in the convalescent patients dated from March to December 2020, before Alpha, Beta and Delta variants emerged in the United States. Ficoll-Paque Plus gradient centrifugation was used to isolate PBMCs from whole blood, and the isolated PBMCs were then either used fresh or cryopreserved at -140C. The receptor library was made with PCR. Sequencing used an Illumina iSeq 100. Under the source paper's analysis protocol: Non-productive sequences were filtered out, and CDR3s that did not start with C, did not end with F or W, or were shorter than 7 amino acids were discarded. Using R version 3.6.1, CDR3 homology was evaluated through Levenshtein distances (stringdist) along with unrooted phylogenetic trees (ape). In TCRdb, the public reads were trimmed at Q25 with fastp and aligned with MiXCR, with productive beta chains retained. Each record represents a unique CDR3 protein, reported with the most common genes and DNA among its rows. The V and J calls reflect TCRdb's pipeline rather than the authors' work. Within this sample are about 29,000 distinct CDR3 sequences, with roughly 50% of them counted one time only. In total, the top ten clones hold about 5.6% of the sample.

As concerns this clonotype: Its antigen remains unidentified. Per-base quality was not reported, and no clone a single base away is much larger than it.

The chain joins TRBV4-3 to TRBJ2-7; TRBD2 aligns with 10 central bases. The sample consisted of CD4+ T cells from blood, taken about 7 months after SARS-CoV-2 vaccination. This clonotype was sampled from a human donor who had recovered from COVID-19. For the CDR3, the sequence is CASSQDQGEISGRPNEQYF. The sequenced DNA is TGCGCCAGCAGCCAAGATCAGGGGGAAATTAGCGGGAGGCCGAACGAGCAGTACTTC.